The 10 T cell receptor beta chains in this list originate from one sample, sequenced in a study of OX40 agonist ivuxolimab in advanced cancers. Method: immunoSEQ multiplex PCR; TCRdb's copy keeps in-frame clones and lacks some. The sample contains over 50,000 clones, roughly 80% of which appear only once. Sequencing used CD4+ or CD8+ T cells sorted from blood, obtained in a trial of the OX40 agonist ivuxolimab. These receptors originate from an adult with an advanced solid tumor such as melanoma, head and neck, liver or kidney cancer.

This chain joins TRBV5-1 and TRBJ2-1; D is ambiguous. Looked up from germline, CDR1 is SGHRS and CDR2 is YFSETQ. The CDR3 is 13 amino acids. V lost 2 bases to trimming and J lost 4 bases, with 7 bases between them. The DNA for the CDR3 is TGCGCCAGCAGCTTAAGTCAGTACAATGAGCAGTTCTTC. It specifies CASSLSQYNEQFF.

The CDR3: CAWSQGMGREKLFF. The DNA of the CDR3 is TGTGCCTGGAGTCAGGGAATGGGGAGGGAAAAACTGTTTTTT. V usage is TRBV30 and J usage is TRBJ1-4; possible D gene TRBD1, 5 bases. V was shortened by 2 bases and J by 8 bases, with 15 bases between the two germline ends. Germline lookup yields CDR1 GTSNPN and CDR2 SVGIG (reference sequence). The CDR3 contains 14 residues.

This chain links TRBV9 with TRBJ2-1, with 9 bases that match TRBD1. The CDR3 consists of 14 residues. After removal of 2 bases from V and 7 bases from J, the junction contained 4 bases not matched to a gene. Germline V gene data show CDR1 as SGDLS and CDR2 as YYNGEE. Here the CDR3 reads CASSVWTGENEQFF. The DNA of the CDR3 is TGTGCCAGCAGCGTTTGGACAGGGGAAAATGAGCAGTTCTTC.

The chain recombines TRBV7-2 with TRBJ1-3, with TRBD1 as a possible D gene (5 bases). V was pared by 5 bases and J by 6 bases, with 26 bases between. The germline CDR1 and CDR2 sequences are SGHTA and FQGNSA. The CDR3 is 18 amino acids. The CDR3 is CASSPKGPRALGENTIYF. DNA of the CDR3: TGTGCCAGCAGCCCCAAGGGGCCCAGAGCCCTTGGGGAAAACACCATATATTTT.

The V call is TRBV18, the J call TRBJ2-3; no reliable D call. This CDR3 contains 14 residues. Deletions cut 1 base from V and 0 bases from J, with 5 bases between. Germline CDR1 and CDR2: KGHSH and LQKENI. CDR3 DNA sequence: TGTGCCAGCTCACCACGGGTGAGCACAGATACGCAGTATTTT. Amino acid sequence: CASSPRVSTDTQYF.

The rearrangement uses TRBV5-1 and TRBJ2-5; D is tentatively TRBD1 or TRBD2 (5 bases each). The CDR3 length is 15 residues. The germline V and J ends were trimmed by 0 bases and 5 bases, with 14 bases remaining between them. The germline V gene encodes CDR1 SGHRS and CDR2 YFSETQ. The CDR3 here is CASSLGRDPGETQYF. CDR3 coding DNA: TGCGCCAGCAGCTTGGGCCGGGACCCAGGGGAGACCCAGTACTTC.

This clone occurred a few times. The CDR3 region is CASSLDPGYNEQFF. As DNA, the CDR3 is TGTGCCAGCAGCTTAGATCCCGGGTACAATGAGCAGTTCTTC. The V call is TRBV11-3, the J call TRBJ2-1; D is unresolved. The ends were cut back, 0 bases at V and 4 bases at J, with 7 bases in the middle. CDR1 is SGHNT, CDR2 YENEEA, per germline. CDR3 size: 14 residues.

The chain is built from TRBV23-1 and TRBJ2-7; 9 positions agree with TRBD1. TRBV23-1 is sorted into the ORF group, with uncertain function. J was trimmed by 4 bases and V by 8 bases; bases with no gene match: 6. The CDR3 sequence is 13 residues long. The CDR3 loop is CASRLTGGYEQYF. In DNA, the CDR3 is TGCGCCAGCCGACTGACAGGGGGGTACGAGCAGTACTTC.

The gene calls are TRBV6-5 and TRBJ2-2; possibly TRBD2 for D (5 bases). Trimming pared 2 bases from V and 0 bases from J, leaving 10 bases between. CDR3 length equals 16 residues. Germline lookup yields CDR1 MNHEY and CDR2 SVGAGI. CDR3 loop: CASSYGGAPNTGELFF. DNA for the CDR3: TGTGCCAGCAGTTACGGAGGAGCACCGAACACCGGGGAGCTGTTTTTT.

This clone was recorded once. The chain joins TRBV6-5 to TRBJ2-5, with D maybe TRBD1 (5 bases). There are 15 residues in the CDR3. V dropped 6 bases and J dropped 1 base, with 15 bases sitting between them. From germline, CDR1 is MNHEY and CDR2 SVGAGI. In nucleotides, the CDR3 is TGTGCCAGCAGCCGACAGTTAACCCTCCAAGAGACCCAGTACTTC. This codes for CASSRQLTLQETQYF.